Each of the 5 T cell receptor beta chains below was sequenced from the same sample in a study of CD8 T cells in Susac syndrome. The RNA input was roughly 0.45 to 1 ug, and it was reverse transcribed with random hexamers. TCRdb analysed the immunoSEQ multiplex PCR reads with MiXCR anew, one entry per CDR3 protein. The table shows around 170,000 distinct CDR3 sequences, with about 95% occurring only once. Sequencing was done on a sample of CD8+ T cells from PBMCs. These receptor sequences come from a human donor with multiple sclerosis.

J is TRBJ1-1 and V is TRBV3-1; D remains unclear. The CDR3 is 13 amino acids. Trimming removed 4 bases at V and 0 bases at J, with 6 bases between. Germline CDR1 is LGHDT and CDR2 is YNNKEL (reference sequence). The CDR3: CASSLYMNTEAFF. Here the CDR3 DNA reads TGTGCCAGCAGCCTATACATGAACACTGAAGCTTTCTTT. The full variable domain, in which reference TRBV3-1 and TRBJ1-1 provide the parts outside the CDR3, is DTAVSQTPKYLVTQMGNDKSIKCEQNLGHDTMYWYKQDSKKFLKIMFSYNNKELIINETVPNRFSPKSPDKAHLNLHINSLELGDSAVYFCASSLYMNTEAFFGQGTRLTVV.

The V call is TRBV20-1, the J call TRBJ2-2; perhaps TRBD2 as D (6 bases). This CDR3 is built from 15 residues. The V gene lost 6 bases and the J gene lost 4 bases, with 18 bases spanning the gap. The V gene's germline CDR1 is DFQATT and CDR2 SNEGSKA (reference sequence). DNA of the CDR3: TGCAGTGCCAGGGTGGGGTTCGGGGGCACCGGGGAGCTGTTTTTT. Its protein is CSARVGFGGTGELFF.

The V call is TRBV18, the J call TRBJ2-7; 8 bases match TRBD2. Germline CDR1 reads KGHSH; CDR2 reads LQKENI. V dropped 5 bases and J dropped 3; count of bases not matched to a gene: 3. This CDR3 comprises 13 residues. For the CDR3, the DNA is TGTGCCAGCTCAGGTCGGGAGGGCTACGAGCAGTACTTC. This encodes CASSGREGYEQYF.

This chain connects TRBV29-1 to TRBJ2-1; 9 bases align to TRBD1. The CDR3 extends over 16 amino acids. V shed 0 bases and J 2 bases; nucleotides not matched to a gene: 5. CDR1 is SQVTM and CDR2 is ANQGSEA in the germline V gene. For the CDR3, the DNA is TGCAGCGTTGAAGATCCCCGACAGGGGGCCTACAATGAGCAGTTCTTC. Translating gives CSVEDPRQGAYNEQFF.

For the CDR3, the DNA is TGCAGTGCTAGAGATTTAGATGGCGCCCCTGAAGCTTTCTTT. Translation gives CSARDLDGAPEAFF. This chain uses TRBV20-1 with TRBJ1-1; D remains ambiguous. CDR3 size: 14 residues. The germline CDR1 and CDR2 sequences are DFQATT and SNEGSKA (reference sequence). Trimming pared 0 bases from V and 6 bases from J, leaving 14 bases between.